Sequencing of this T cell receptor (beta chain) was carried out in a study of OX40 agonist ivuxolimab in advanced cancers. Overall study results and limits: The antigens recognized by the expanded peripheral T cells, that is their antigen specificity, were not determined.

Germline V lookup: CDR1 SGHRS, CDR2 YFSETQ. The CDR3 runs to 11 residues. The V and J ends lost 4 bases and 5 bases respectively, with 6 bases between them. Turning to this clone: Its antigen is still unknown.

The protocol was immunoSEQ multiplex PCR, while the TCRdb copy is restricted to in-frame clones and leaves out a portion. The sample gives approximately 80,000 clones, around nine tenths of which show up once; 0.15% to 0.2% is in the top ten. This TCR was recovered from an adult with an advanced solid tumor such as melanoma, head and neck, liver or kidney cancer. The chain links TRBV5-1 to TRBJ2-5; D might be TRBD1 (6 bases). The sample here was CD4+ or CD8+ T cells sorted from blood, taken in a trial of the OX40 agonist ivuxolimab. CDR3 sequence: CASSQGETQYF. In DNA, the CDR3 is TGCGCCAGCAGCCAGGGGGAGACCCAGTACTTC. Using reference TRBV5-1 and TRBJ2-5 for the parts outside the CDR3, the full variable domain is KAGVTQTPRYLIKTRGQQVTLSCSPISGHRSVSWYQQTPGQGLQFLFEYFSETQRNKGNFPGRFSGRQFSNSRSEMNVSTLELGDSALYLCASSQGETQYFGPGTRLLVL.